A selection of T cell receptor beta chains follows, all from one sample in a study of metastatic and nonmetastatic thyroid tumors. TCRdb re-called clones from the PCR reads using MiXCR. The repertoire holds under 6,500 clones, with approximately 31% as singletons. The specimen sequenced was adjacent normal tissue. The receptors stem from a female donor with papillary thyroid cancer or a benign thyroid nodule (not recorded which). Some clones in this sample may be carry-over from other donors' samples. CDR3s include the opening cysteine and the closing phenylalanine or tryptophan. A D gene is named only where the DNA matches it firmly. Size tells how often a clone was seen (once, few, many) or the class of an expanded clone, and some rows leave it out.

CDR3aa	CDR3nt	v_gene	d_gene	abundance	j_gene
CASSLFIGQGLNEQFF	TGTGCCAGCAGTTTATTTATCGGACAGGGCCTCAATGAGCAGTTCTTC	TRBV27	TRBD1	few	TRBJ2-1
CASSRGDRVFTGELFF	TGTGCCAGCAGCCGTGGGGACAGGGTTTTCACCGGGGAGCTGTTTTTT	TRBV11-2	TRBD1	NA	TRBJ2-2
CASSYSLPYSYEQYF	TGTGCCAGCAGTTACTCTCTTCCCTACTCCTACGAGCAGTACTTC	TRBV6-6	NA	few	TRBJ2-7
CASSPRDYLYGYTF	TGTGCCAGCAGCCCGCGGGACTACTTATATGGCTACACCTTC	TRBV7-9	NA	NA	TRBJ1-2
CASSPLQGVNEQFF	TGTGCCAGCTCACCACTGCAGGGGGTTAATGAGCAGTTCTTC	TRBV18	TRBD1	large	TRBJ2-1
CASSVQGEGFGELFF	TGCGCCAGCAGTGTCCAGGGCGAGGGTTTCGGGGAGCTGTTTTTT	TRBV10-1	NA	large	TRBJ2-2
CASKTKGVNEQYF	TGTGCCAGCAAGACCAAGGGGGTTAACGAGCAGTACTTC	TRBV2	NA	few	TRBJ2-7
CANSQGTGGSYEQYF	TGTGCCAACTCACAAGGGACAGGGGGAAGCTACGAGCAGTACTTC	TRBV18	TRBD1	NA	TRBJ2-7
CSARDRNEQFF	TGCAGTGCTAGAGATAGGAATGAGCAGTTCTTC	TRBV20-1	NA	NA	TRBJ2-1
CASSLASGGYEQYF	TGCGCCAGCAGCTTGGCCTCAGGAGGCTACGAGCAGTACTTC	TRBV5-1	NA	few	TRBJ2-7